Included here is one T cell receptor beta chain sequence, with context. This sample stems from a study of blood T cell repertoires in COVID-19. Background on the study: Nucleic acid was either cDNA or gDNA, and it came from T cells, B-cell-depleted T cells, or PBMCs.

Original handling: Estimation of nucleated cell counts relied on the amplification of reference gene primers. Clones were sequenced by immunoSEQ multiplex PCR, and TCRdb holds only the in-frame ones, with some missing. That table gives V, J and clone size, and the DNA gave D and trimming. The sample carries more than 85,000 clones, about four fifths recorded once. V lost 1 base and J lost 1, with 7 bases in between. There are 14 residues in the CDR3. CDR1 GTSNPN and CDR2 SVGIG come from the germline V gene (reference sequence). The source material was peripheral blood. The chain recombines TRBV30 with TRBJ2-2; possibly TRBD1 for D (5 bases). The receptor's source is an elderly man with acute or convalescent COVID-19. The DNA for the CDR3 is TGTGCCTGGAGTGGACAGATGAACACCGGGGAGCTGTTTTTT. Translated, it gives CAWSGQMNTGELFF.